The 6 T cell receptor beta chains reported below all come from one sample, sequenced in a study of shared clonotypes between healthy human individuals. Repertoires were generated with immunoSEQ multiplex PCR, while TCRdb's copy carries only in-frame clones and drops some. The profile covers approximately 500,000 clones, with nearly 80% appearing a single time and around 13% taken by the ten largest. The sample comprised PBMCs. The receptors shown here come from a middle-aged woman in good health. Some clones in this sample may be carry-over from other donors' samples.

The chain combines TRBV27 with TRBJ2-7; D might be TRBD2 (5 bases). V was cut by 2 bases and J by 7 bases, with 9 bases left in between. The CDR3 sequence is 12 residues long. From germline, CDR1 is MNHEY and CDR2 SMNVEV (reference sequence). The CDR3 reads CASSLGGLEQYF. CDR3 nucleotide sequence: TGTGCCAGCAGTTTAGGAGGATTGGAGCAGTACTTC.

The gene calls are TRBV20-1 and TRBJ2-7; D remains ambiguous. Trimming stripped 6 bases from V and 3 bases from J, with 9 bases between. Germline CDR1 is DFQATT and CDR2 is SNEGSKA (reference sequence). The CDR3 loop spans 11 amino acids. In DNA form, the CDR3 reads TGCAGTGCCGGCCGAGGCTACGAGCAGTACTTC. Translating gives CSAGRGYEQYF.

V gene TRBV11-3 combines with J gene TRBJ2-1; TRBD1 agrees at 8 bases. CDR3 length: 13 amino acids. After removal of 5 bases from V and 6 bases from J, the junction contained 3 bases not matched to a gene. CDR1 is SGHNT, CDR2 YENEEA, per germline. CDR3 in amino acids: CASSRGTGNEQFF. As DNA, the CDR3 is TGTGCCAGCAGCAGAGGGACAGGCAATGAGCAGTTCTTC.

J is TRBJ2-7 and V is TRBV2, with 9 bases fitting TRBD2. This CDR3 spans 14 amino acids. V shed 6 bases and J 3 bases; nucleotides not matched to a gene: 6. Germline CDR1 and CDR2: SNHLY and FYNNEI. The CDR3 coding sequence is TGTGCCAGCAGAGTAGCGGGGGCGAACTACGAGCAGTACTTC. Amino acids: CASRVAGANYEQYF.

This clone was counted between two and nine times. V is TRBV4-1 and J is TRBJ2-2; D gene uncertain. The V and J ends lost 7 bases and 5 bases respectively, with 20 bases between them. Germline CDR1 reads MGHRA; CDR2 reads YSYEKL. The CDR3 is 16 residues long. This CDR3 is CASTPLDWTGTGELFF. For the CDR3, the DNA is TGCGCCAGCACCCCCCTTGATTGGACCGGGACCGGGGAGCTGTTTTTT.

The rearrangement joins TRBV30 to TRBJ1-6, with 8 bases matching TRBD1. The CDR3 has 13 residues. V lost 0 bases, J lost 10 bases, and 2 bases stayed unmatched. CDR1 and CDR2 from the germline V gene are GTSNPN and SVGIG (reference sequence). The CDR3 reads CAWSVDRVSPLHF. The CDR3 DNA sequence: TGTGCCTGGAGTGTGGACAGGGTATCACCCCTCCACTTT.